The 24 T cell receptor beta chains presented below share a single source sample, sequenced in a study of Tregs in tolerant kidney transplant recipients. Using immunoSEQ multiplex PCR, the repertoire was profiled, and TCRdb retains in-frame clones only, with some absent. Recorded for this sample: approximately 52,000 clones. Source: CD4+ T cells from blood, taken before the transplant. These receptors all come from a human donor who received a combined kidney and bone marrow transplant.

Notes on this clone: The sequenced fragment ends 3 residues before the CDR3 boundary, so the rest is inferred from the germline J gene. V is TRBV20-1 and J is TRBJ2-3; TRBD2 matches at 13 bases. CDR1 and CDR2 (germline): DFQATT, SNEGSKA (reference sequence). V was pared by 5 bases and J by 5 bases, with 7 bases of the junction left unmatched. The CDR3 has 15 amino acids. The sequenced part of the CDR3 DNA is TGCAGTGCTCACACTAGCGGGAGGGCGATAGATACG. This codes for CSAHTSGRAIDT. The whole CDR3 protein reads CSAHTSGRAIDTQYF.

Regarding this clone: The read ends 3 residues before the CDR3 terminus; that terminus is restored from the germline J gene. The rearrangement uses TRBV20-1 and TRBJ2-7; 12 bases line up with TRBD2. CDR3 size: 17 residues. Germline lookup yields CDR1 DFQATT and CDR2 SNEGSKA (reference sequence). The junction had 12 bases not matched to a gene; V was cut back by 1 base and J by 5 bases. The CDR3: CSARGVVTSGRKDEQYF. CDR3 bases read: TGCAGTGCTAGAGGTGTAGTTACTAGCGGGAGGAAAGACGAG.

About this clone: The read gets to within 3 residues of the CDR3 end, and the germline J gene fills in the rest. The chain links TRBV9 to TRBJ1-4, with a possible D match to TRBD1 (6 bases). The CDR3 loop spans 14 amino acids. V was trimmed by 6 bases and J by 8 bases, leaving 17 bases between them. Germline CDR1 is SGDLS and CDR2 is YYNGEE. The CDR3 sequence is CASKGAGAGEKLFF. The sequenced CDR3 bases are TGTGCCAGCAAGGGAGCAGGGGCAGGAGAAAAA.

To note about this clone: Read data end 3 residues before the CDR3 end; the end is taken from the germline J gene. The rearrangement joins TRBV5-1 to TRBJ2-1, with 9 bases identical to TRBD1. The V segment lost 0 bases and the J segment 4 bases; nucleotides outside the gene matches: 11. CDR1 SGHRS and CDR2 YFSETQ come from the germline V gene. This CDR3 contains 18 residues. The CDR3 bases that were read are TGCGCCAGCAGCTTGGGGTCTTCGGCACAGGGGGCTTACAATGAG. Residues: CASSLGSSAQGAYNE. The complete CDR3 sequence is CASSLGSSAQGAYNEQFF.

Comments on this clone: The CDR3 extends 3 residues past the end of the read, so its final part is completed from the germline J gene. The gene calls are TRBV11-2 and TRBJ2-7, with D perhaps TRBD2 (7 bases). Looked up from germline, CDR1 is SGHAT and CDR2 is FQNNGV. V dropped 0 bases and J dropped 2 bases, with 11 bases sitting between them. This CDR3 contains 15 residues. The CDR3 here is CASSLEQGGTYEQYF. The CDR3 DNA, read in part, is TGTGCCAGCAGCTTAGAACAGGGAGGGACCTACGAG.

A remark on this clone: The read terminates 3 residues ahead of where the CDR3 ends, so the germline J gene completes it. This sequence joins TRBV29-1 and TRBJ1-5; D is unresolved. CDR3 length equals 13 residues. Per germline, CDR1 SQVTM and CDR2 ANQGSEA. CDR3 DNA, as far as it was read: TGCAGTACTAAGGTGGCCCCCGATCAGCCC. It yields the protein CSTKVAPDQP. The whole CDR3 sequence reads CSTKVAPDQPQHF.

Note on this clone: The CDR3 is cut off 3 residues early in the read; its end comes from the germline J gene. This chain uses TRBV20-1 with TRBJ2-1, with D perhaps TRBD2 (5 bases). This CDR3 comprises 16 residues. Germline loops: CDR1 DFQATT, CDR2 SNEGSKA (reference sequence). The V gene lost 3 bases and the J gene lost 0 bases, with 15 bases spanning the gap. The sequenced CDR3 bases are TGCAGTGCTAGTGTAATGAGGGCCGACTCCTACAATGAG. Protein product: CSASVMRADSYNE. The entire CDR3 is CSASVMRADSYNEQFF.

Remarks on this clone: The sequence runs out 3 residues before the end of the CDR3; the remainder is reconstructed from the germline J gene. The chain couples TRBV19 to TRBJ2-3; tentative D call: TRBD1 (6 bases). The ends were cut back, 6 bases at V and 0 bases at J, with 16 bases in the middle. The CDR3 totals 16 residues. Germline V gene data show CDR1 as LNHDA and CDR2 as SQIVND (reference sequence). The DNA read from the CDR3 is TGTGCCAGTAGCACAGGACAGTCCCTAAGCACAGATACG. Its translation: CASSTGQSLSTDT. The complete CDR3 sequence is CASSTGQSLSTDTQYF.

The CDR3: CASRFLAGLYEQYF. Incomplete CDR3 DNA: TGCGCCAGCAGATTCCTAGCGGGGCTCTACGAG. The chain combines TRBV5-1 with TRBJ2-7, with TRBD2 matching 9 bases. The read ends 3 residues early relative to the CDR3; the germline J gene fills the gap. Looked up from germline, CDR1 is SGHRS and CDR2 is YFSETQ. This CDR3 is built from 14 residues. J was trimmed by 3 bases and V by 5 bases; bases with no gene match: 6.

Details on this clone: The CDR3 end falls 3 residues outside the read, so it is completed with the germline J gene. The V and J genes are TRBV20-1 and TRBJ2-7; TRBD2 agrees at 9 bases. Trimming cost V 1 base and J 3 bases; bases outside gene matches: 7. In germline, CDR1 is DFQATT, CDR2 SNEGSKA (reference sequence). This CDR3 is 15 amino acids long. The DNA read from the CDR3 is TGCAGTGCTAGAGGACCTAGCGGGAAAGACTACGAG. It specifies CSARGPSGKDYE. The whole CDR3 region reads CSARGPSGKDYEQYF.

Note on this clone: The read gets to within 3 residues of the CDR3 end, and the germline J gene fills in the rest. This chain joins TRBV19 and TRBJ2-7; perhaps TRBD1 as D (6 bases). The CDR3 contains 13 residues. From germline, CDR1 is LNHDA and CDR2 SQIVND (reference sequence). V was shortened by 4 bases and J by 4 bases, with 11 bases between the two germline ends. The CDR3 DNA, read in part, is TGTGCCAGTAGTACTCAGGGGTGGTACGAG. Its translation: CASSTQGWYE. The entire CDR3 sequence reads CASSTQGWYEQYF. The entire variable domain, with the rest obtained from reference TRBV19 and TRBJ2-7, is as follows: DGGITQSPKYLFRKEGQNVTLSCEQNLNHDAMYWYRQDPGQGLRLIYYSQIVNDFQKGDIAEGYSVSREKKESFPLTVTSAQKNPTAFYLCASSTQGWYEQYFGPGTRLTVT.

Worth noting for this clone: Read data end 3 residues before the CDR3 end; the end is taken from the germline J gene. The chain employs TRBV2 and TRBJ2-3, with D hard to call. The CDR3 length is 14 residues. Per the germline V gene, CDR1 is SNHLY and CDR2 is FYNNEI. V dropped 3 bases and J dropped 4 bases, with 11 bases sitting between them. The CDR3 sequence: CASSESHFADTQYF. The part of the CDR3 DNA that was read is TGTGCCAGCAGTGAGTCACATTTTGCAGATACG.

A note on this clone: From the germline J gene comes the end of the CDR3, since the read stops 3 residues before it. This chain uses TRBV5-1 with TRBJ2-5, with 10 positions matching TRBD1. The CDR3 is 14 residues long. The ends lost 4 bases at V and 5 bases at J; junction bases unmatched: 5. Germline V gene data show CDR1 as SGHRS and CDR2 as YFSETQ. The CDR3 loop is CASSPDRGLETQYF. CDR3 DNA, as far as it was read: TGCGCCAGCAGCCCCGACAGGGGGCTGGAGACC.

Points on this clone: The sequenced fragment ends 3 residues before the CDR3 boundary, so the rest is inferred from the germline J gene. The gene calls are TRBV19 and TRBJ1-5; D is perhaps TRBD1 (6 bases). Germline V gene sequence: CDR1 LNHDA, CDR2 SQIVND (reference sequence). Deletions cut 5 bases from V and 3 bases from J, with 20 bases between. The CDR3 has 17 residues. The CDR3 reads CASSVNGRGGTNQPQHF. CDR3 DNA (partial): TGTGCCAGTAGTGTCAACGGCAGAGGGGGAACCAATCAGCCC.

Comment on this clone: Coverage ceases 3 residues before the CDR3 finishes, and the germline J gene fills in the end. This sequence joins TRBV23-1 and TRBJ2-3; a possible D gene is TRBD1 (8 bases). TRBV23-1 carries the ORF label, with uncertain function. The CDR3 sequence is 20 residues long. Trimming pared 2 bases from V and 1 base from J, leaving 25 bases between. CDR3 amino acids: CASSQGGGTGGVVGTDTQYF. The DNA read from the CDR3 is TGCGCCAGCAGTCAAGGAGGGGGTACAGGGGGGGTAGTGGGCACAGATACG.

CDR3 sequence: CSAREGGAKETQYF. Incomplete CDR3 DNA: TGCAGTGCTAGAGAAGGGGGGGCGAAAGAGACC. V usage is TRBV20-1 and J usage is TRBJ2-5; D perhaps matches TRBD2 (7 bases). The CDR3 is cut off 3 residues early in the read; its end comes from the germline J gene. The V end was cut by 0 bases, the J end by 3 bases, with 11 bases between. This CDR3 contains 14 residues. Germline CDR1 is DFQATT and CDR2 is SNEGSKA (reference sequence).

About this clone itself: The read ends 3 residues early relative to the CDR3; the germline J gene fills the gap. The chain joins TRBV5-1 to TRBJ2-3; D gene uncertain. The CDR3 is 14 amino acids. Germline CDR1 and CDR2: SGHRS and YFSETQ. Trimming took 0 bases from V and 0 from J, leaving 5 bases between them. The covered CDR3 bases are TGCGCCAGCAGCTTGGTTCGGAGCACAGATACG. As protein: CASSLVRSTDT. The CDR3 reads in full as CASSLVRSTDTQYF.

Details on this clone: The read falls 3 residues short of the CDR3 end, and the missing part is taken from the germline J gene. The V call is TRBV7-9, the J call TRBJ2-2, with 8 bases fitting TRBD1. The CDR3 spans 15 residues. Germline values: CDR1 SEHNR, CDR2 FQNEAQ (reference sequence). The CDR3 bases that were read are TGTGCGACTGTTAGGGGGACAGGCTCGACCGGGGAG. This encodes CATVRGTGSTGE. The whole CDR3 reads CATVRGTGSTGELFF.

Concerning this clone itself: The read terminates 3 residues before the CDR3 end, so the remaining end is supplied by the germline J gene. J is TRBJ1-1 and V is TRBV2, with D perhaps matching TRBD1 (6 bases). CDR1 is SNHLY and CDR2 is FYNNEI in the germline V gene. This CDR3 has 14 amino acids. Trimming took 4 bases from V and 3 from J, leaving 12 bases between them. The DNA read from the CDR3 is TGTGCCAGCAGTGCGACAGGAGGGGACACTGAA. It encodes CASSATGGDTE. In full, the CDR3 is CASSATGGDTEAFF.

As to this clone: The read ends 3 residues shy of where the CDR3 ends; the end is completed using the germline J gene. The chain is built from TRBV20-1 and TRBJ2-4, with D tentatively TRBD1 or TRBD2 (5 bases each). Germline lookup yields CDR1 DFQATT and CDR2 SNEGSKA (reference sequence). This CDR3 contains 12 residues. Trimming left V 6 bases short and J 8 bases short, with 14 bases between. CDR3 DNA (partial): TGCAGTGCCACGACAAGGGGAGACATT. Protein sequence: CSATTRGDI. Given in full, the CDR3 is CSATTRGDIQYF.

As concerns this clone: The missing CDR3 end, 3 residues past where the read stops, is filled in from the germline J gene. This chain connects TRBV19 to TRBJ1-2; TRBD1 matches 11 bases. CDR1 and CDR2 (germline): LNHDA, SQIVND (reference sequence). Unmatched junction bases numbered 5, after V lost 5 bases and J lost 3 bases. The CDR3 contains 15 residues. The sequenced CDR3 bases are TGTGCCAGTAGTTCCCCGGACAGGGGGCACTATGGC. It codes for CASSSPDRGHYG. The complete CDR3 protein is CASSSPDRGHYGYTF.

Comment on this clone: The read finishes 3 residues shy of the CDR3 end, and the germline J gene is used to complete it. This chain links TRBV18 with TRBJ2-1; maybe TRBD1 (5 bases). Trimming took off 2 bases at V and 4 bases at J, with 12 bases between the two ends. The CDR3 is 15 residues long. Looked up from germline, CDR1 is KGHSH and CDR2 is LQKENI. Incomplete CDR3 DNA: TGTGCCAGCTCACCAGGGGCAGGGCGGTACAATGAG. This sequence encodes CASSPGAGRYNE. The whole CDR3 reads CASSPGAGRYNEQFF.

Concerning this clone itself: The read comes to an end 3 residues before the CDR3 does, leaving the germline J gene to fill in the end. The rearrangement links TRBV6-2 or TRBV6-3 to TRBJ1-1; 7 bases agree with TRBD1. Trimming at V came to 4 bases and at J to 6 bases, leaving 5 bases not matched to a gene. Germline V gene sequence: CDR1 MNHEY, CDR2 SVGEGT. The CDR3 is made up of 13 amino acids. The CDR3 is CASSSRQGSEAFF. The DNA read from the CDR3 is TGTGCCAGCAGTTCGCGACAGGGCTCTGAA.

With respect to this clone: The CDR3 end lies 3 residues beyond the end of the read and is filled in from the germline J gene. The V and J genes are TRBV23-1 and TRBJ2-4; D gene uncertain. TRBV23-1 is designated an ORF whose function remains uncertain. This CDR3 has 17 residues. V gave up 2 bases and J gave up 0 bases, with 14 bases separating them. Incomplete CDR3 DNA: TGCGCCAGCAGTCAAGTTGTTCGGCGGCTAGCCAAAAACATT. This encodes CASSQVVRRLAKNI. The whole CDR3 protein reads CASSQVVRRLAKNIQYF.